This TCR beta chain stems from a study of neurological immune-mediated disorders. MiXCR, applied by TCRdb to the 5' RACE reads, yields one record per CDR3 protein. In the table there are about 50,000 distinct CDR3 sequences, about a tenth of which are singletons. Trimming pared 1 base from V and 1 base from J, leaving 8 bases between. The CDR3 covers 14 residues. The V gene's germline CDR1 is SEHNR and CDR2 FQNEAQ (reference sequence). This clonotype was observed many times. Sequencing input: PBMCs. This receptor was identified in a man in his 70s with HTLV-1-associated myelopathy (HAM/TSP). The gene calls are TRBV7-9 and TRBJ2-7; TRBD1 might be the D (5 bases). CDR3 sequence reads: CASSLGRGSYEQYF. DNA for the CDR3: TGTGCCAGCAGCTTAGGAAGGGGATCCTACGAGCAGTACTTC.